This TCR beta chain was identified in a study of blood T cell repertoires in COVID-19. At the level of the study: Acute and convalescent COVID-19 specimens originated in the United States, Italy and Spain.

As handled by the study authors: Nucleated cell counts were estimated from reference gene primer amplification. Using immunoSEQ multiplex PCR, the repertoire was profiled, and TCRdb retains in-frame clones only, with some absent. That table gives V, J and clone size, and the DNA gave D and trimming. Of roughly 120,000 clones in the sample, around 84% are singletons; the top ten hold roughly 8.2%. V lost 3 bases to trimming and J lost 0 bases, with 9 bases between them. This CDR3 has 15 amino acids. Germline CDR1 reads SGHTA; CDR2 reads FQGNSA. This clone showed up just a few times. This TCR was sampled from a woman older than 75 with active or convalescent COVID-19. Input material: peripheral blood. The gene calls are TRBV7-2 and TRBJ1-5; tentatively, D is TRBD1 (5 bases). CDR3 protein: CASSFGGNSNQPQHF. Written as DNA, the CDR3 is TGTGCCAGCAGCTTTGGGGGGAATAGCAATCAGCCCCAGCATTTT.